Shown below are 10 T cell receptor beta chains from a single sample sequenced in a study of blood T cell repertoires in COVID-19. The table came from immunoSEQ multiplex PCR; TCRdb's copy has only in-frame clones and leaves some out. The repertoire holds roughly 34,000 clones, with over 80% as singletons. Sequences were obtained from peripheral blood. All receptors come from a man between 60 and 75 years old with active COVID-19.

The chain uses TRBV3-1 (or the pseudogene TRBV3-2) and TRBJ2-1, with D perhaps TRBD2 (6 bases). The CDR3 is 15 amino acids. Germline CDR1 reads LGHDT; CDR2 reads YNNKEL (reference sequence). V was cut by 1 base and J by 6 bases, with 13 bases left in between. The CDR3 DNA follows: TGTGCCAGCAGCCAAGCTGGAGGAGGGAGCAATGAGCAGTTCTTC. Translated: CASSQAGGGSNEQFF.

The rearrangement uses TRBV2 and TRBJ1-1; D not certain. The germline V and J ends were trimmed by 2 bases and 5 bases, with 6 bases remaining between them. Germline CDR1 reads SNHLY; CDR2 reads FYNNEI. This CDR3 has 12 residues. In nucleotides, the CDR3 is TGTGCCAGCAGTGAACGGGGTACTGAAGCTTTCTTT. This translates into CASSERGTEAFF.

The V call is TRBV5-4, the J call TRBJ1-3, with a tentative D call TRBD1 (5 bases). Germline loops: CDR1 SGHNT, CDR2 YYREEE (reference sequence). The CDR3 runs to 18 residues. Trimming left V 4 bases short and J 0 bases short, with 20 bases between. The CDR3 sequence: CASSPGGTRAISGNTIYF. Here the CDR3 DNA reads TGTGCCAGCAGCCCGGGGGGAACCAGAGCCATCTCTGGAAACACCATATATTTT.

The DNA for the CDR3 is TGTGCCAGCAGCCGGGCTAGCGGTGAGCAGTTCTTC. Protein: CASSRASGEQFF. The chain combines TRBV3-1 (or the pseudogene TRBV3-2) with TRBJ2-1, with 7 nucleotides matching TRBD2. This CDR3 is built from 12 residues. The J segment lost 9 bases and the V segment lost 4 bases, leaving 3 bases of the junction unmatched. Germline CDR1 reads LGHDT; CDR2 reads YNNKEL (reference sequence).

This rearrangement joins TRBV5-8 to TRBJ2-7; D uncertain. Germline V gene sequence: CDR1 SGHTS, CDR2 YDEGEE. V was trimmed by 2 bases and J by 2 bases, leaving 23 bases between them. The CDR3 is 18 amino acids. CDR3 sequence (DNA): TGTGCCAGCAGCTTTCGCAGAGGAACGCAACTAACCCCCTACGAGCAGTACTTC. Translation: CASSFRRGTQLTPYEQYF.

The CDR3 loop reads CASSQDRTSRYNEQFF. The CDR3 DNA follows: TGTGCCAGCAGCCAAGACCGTACTAGCCGCTACAATGAGCAGTTCTTC. The V gene is TRBV4-2, the J gene TRBJ2-1, with D perhaps TRBD2 (6 bases). CDR1 and CDR2 (germline): LGHNA, YNFKEQ. The CDR3 has 16 amino acids. Between the trimmed V and J ends, which lost 0 bases and 3 bases, there was a span of 12 bases.

The chain has TRBV24-1 and TRBJ2-2; 9 bases match TRBD2. V lost 0 bases, J lost 7 bases, and 11 bases stayed unmatched. The CDR3 extends over 18 amino acids. The germline V gene has CDR1 KGHDR and CDR2 SFDVKD. As DNA, the CDR3 is TGTGCCACCAGTGATTTGGCGGGAGGGCCGAATGGTAACGGGGAGCTGTTTTTT. It translates to CATSDLAGGPNGNGELFF.

The rearrangement joins TRBV6-1 to TRBJ2-7; a possible D gene is TRBD1 (7 bases). Germline CDR1 and CDR2: MNHNS and SASEGT. The ends were cut back, 1 base at V and 5 bases at J, with 18 bases in the middle. There are 16 residues in the CDR3. The CDR3 is CASSEEGGGELDEQYF. The CDR3 region has the DNA TGTGCCAGCAGTGAAGAAGGGGGCGGGGAGTTGGACGAGCAGTACTTC.

This chain joins TRBV6-5 and TRBJ2-3; TRBD2 might be the D (5 bases). Between the trimmed V and J ends, which lost 11 bases and 4 bases, there was a span of 19 bases. The CDR3 is 14 amino acids. Per germline, CDR1 MNHEY and CDR2 SVGAGI. CDR3 DNA sequence: TGTGCCGGAAGTACTAGTTTGGGCCCAGATACGCAGTATTTT. Its translation: CAGSTSLGPDTQYF.

This chain uses TRBV19 with TRBJ1-1; 8 bases match TRBD1. Losses at the gene ends were 5 bases for V and 0 bases for J; bases not matched to a gene: 11. CDR1 is LNHDA, CDR2 SQIVND, per germline (reference sequence). The length of the CDR3 is 17 residues. Here the CDR3 reads CASSLSGGAFMNTEAFF. The CDR3 coding sequence is TGTGCCAGTAGTCTCTCAGGGGGCGCCTTCATGAACACTGAAGCTTTCTTT.